This record looks at one T cell receptor beta chain sequence and its context. Its antigen is unidentified. The CDR3 runs 17 residues. The germline gives CDR1 SGHDN, CDR2 FVKESK. V lost 4 bases to trimming and J lost 7 bases; unmatched junction nucleotides: 14. This record comes from a study of cytomegalovirus exposure and HLA in healthy donors. This PCR relied on a set of 60 Vbeta primers and 13 Jbeta primers. Profiled with immunoSEQ multiplex PCR; TCRdb holds only in-frame clones, not every one. Of 210,000 or so clones in the sample, roughly four fifths were seen once. Study-wide findings and caveats: The authors enumerated 150 to 200 TCR beta chains as linked to cytomegalovirus.

This sequence originates from a girl between 5 and 17 years old in good health and CMV-seronegative. Sequences were obtained from PBMCs. The gene calls are TRBV14 and TRBJ2-2; 8 bases map to TRBD1. CDR3 residues: CASSLDLTGVKIGELFF. In DNA form, the CDR3 reads TGTGCCAGCAGCCTGGACCTGACAGGGGTTAAGATCGGGGAGCTGTTTTTT.